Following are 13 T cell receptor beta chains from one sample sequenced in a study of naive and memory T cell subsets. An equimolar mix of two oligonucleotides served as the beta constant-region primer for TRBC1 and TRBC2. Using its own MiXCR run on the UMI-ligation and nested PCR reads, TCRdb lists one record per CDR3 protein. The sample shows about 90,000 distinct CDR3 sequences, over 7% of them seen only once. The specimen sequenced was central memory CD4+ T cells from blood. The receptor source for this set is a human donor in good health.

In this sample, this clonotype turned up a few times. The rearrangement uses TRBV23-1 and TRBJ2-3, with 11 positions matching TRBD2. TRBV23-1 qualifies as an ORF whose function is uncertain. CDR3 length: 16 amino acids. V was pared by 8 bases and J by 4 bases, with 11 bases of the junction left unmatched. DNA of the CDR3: TGCGCCAGCGGAACCGTAGCGGGAGGGGCCCCAGATACGCAGTATTTT. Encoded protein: CASGTVAGGAPDTQYF.

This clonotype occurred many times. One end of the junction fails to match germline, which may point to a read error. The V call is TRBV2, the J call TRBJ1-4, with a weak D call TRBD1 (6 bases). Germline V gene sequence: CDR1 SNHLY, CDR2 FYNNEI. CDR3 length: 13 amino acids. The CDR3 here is CAISYRAYEKLFF. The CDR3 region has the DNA TGTGCCATCAGTTACAGGGCTTATGAAAAACTGTTTTTT.

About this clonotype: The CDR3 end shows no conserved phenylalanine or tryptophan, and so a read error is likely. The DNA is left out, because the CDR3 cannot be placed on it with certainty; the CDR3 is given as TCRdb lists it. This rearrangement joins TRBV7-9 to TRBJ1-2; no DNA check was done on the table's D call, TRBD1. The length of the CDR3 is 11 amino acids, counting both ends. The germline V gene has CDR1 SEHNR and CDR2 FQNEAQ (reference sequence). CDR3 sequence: CASSFQGTISL.

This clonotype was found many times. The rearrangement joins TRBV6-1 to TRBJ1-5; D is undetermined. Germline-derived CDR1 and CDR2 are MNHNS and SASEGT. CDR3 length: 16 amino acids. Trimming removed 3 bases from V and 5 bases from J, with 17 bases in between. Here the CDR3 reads CASSDADLYMDQPQHF. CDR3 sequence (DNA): TGTGCCAGCAGTGATGCGGACCTCTATATGGATCAGCCCCAGCATTTT.

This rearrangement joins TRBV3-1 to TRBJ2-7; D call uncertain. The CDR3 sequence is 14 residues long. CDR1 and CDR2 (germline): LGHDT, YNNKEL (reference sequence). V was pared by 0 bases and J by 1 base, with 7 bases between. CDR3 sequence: CASSQDLVSYEQYF. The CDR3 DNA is TGTGCCAGCAGCCAAGATTTGGTGTCCTACGAGCAGTACTTC.

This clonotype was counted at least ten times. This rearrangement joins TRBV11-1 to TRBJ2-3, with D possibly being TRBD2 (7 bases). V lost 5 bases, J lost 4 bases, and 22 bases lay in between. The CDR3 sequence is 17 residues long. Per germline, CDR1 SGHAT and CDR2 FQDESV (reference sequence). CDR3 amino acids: CASSPGIGGAGSDTQYF. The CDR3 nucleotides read TGTGCCAGCAGCCCCGGTATAGGGGGGGCCGGTTCAGATACGCAGTATTTT. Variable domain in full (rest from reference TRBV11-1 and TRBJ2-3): EAEVAQSPRYKITEKSQAVAFWCDPISGHATLYWYRQILGQGPELLVQFQDESVVDDSQLPKDRFSAERLKGVDSTLKIQPAELGDSAMYLCASSPGIGGAGSDTQYFGPGTRLTVL.

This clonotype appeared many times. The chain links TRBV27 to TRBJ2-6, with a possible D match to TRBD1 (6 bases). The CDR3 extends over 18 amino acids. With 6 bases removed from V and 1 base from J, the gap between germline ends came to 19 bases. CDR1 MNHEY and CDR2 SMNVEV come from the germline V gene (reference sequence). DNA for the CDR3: TGTGCCAGCAGATTGACAGGTTTTATGTCGTCTGGGGCCAACGTCCTGACTTTC. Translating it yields CASRLTGFMSSGANVLTF.

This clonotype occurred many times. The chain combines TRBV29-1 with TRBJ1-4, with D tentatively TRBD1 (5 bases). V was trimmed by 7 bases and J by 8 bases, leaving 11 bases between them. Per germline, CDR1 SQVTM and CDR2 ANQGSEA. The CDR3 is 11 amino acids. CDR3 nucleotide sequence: TGCAGCGCCGCAAAGGGGGAAAAACTGTTTTTT. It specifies CSAAKGEKLFF.

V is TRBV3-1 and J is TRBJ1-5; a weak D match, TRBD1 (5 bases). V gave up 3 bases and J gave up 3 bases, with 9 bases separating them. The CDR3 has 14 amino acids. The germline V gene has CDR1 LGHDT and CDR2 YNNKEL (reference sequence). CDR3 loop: CASSHWGDNQPQHF. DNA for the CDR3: TGTGCCAGCAGCCATTGGGGGGACAATCAGCCCCAGCATTTT. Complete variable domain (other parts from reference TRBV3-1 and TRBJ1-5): DTAVSQTPKYLVTQMGNDKSIKCEQNLGHDTMYWYKQDSKKFLKIMFSYNNKELIINETVPNRFSPKSPDKAHLNLHINSLELGDSAVYFCASSHWGDNQPQHFGDGTRLSIL.

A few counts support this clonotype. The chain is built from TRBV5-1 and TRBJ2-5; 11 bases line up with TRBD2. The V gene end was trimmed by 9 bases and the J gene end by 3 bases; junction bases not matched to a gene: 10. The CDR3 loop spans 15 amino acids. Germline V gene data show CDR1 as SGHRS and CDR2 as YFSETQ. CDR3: CATSTSGDRKETQYF. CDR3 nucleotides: TGCGCCACCTCGACTAGCGGGGATAGGAAAGAGACCCAGTACTTC.

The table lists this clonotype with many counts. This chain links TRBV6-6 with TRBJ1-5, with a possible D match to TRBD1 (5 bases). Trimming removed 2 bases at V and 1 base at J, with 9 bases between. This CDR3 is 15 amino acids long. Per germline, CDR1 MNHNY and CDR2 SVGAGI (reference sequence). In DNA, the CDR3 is TGTGCCAGCAGTTACGGGGGAGGGAGCAATCAGCCCCAGCATTTT. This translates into CASSYGGGSNQPQHF.

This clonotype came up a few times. CDR3 coding DNA: TGTGCCAGCAGCTTCCGGGGGGGGCAGAACAATGAGCAGTTCTTC. Translation gives CASSFRGGQNNEQFF. The chain employs TRBV7-3 and TRBJ2-1; 8 bases are a match to TRBD2. V lost 3 bases to trimming and J lost 5 bases; unmatched junction nucleotides: 6. The CDR3 has 15 residues. Germline CDR1 reads SGHTA; CDR2 reads FQGTGA.

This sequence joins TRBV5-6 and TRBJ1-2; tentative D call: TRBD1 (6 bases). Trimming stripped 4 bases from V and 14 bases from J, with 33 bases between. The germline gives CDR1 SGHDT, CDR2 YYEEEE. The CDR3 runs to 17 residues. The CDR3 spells CASSEMGAGGEEGRGTF. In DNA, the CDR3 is TGTGCCAGCAGCGAAATGGGTGCGGGGGGCGAAGAGGGCAGGGGAACCTTC.